Below, 4 T cell receptor beta chains from the same sample are listed, as sequenced in a study of a mutant IDH1 vaccine in newly diagnosed glioma. Sequenced by immunoSEQ multiplex PCR; TCRdb stores in-frame clones only, minus some. The data hold about 72,000 clones, with 84% observed a single time. Time point specified: week 35, safety follow-up. Vaccination comprised doses that each held 300 ug of mutant IDH1 20-mer peptide, plus topical imiquimod. These TCRs are of unknown antigen specificity. Material: PBMCs, obtained from a glioma patient whose treatment included an IDH1 peptide vaccine. The receptors originated from a man younger than 35 with glioma.

J is TRBJ2-7 and V is TRBV25-1; D is unresolved. Trimming took 9 bases from V and 4 from J, leaving 16 bases between them. Germline CDR1 and CDR2: MGHDK and SYGVNS. The length of the CDR3 is 13 residues. The CDR3 DNA reads TGTGCCAGTTCAGGATCTTCTTTATACGAGCAGTACTTC. Protein product: CASSGSSLYEQYF.

The chain combines TRBV18 with TRBJ2-1, with 9 positions matching TRBD1. This CDR3 contains 15 residues. Per germline, CDR1 KGHSH and CDR2 LQKENI. The V gene end was trimmed by 3 bases and the J gene end by 7 bases; junction bases not matched to a gene: 7. The CDR3 region has the DNA TGTGCCAGCTCACCCCCCGGGACAGGGTTTAATGAGCAGTTCTTC. Its protein product is CASSPPGTGFNEQFF. The complete variable domain, with remaining parts taken from reference TRBV18 and TRBJ2-1, reads NAGVMQNPRHLVRRRGQEARLRCSPMKGHSHVYWYRQLPEEGLKFMVYLQKENIIDESGMPKERFSAEFPKEGPSILRIQQVVRGDSAAYFCASSPPGTGFNEQFFGPGTRLTVL.

As concerns this clone: At one of its ends the junction is not consistent with the germline gene, which may arise from a read error. The gene calls are TRBV27 and TRBJ2-3; a possible D gene is TRBD2 (6 bases). CDR1 is MNHEY, CDR2 SMNVEV, per germline (reference sequence). There are 15 residues in the CDR3. DNA of the CDR3: TGTGCCAGCAGCTTATCGGGGGTTAGCACAGATACGCAGTATTTT. Translating gives CASSLSGVSTDTQYF.

This rearrangement joins TRBV6-1 to TRBJ1-6; 9 bases are shared with TRBD1. V was clipped by 8 bases and J by 8 bases; unmatched bases: 4. From germline, CDR1 is MNHNS and CDR2 SASEGT. The CDR3 is made up of 13 amino acids. In DNA form, the CDR3 reads TGTGCCAGCGATAGGACAGGGGATTCACCCCTCCACTTT. It encodes CASDRTGDSPLHF.